This T cell receptor (beta chain) was profiled in a study of T-cell memory formation after mild COVID-19. The CDR3 extends over 15 amino acids. Losses at the gene ends were 4 bases for V and 1 base for J; bases not matched to a gene: 7. CDR1 and CDR2 from the germline V gene are SGHRS and YFSETQ. TCRdb recomputed calls from the 5' RACE reads with MiXCR, one row per CDR3 protein. The sample lists under 400,000 distinct CDR3 sequences, 25% to 30% seen once, with roughly 14% in the top ten. The sequence was obtained from an adult woman who had mild COVID-19 (a few samples of this study predate the infection). Cell type and time point are not known. The chain is built from TRBV5-1 and TRBJ2-7; 8 bases line up with TRBD1. The source material was PBMCs or a T cell subset sorted from them (not recorded which). In DNA form, the CDR3 reads TGCGCCAGCAGCACATGGACAGGGATATCCTACGAGCAGTACTTC. Encoded protein: CASSTWTGISYEQYF.